Listed below are T cell receptor beta chains from one sample, sequenced in a study of spatial heterogeneity in lung cancer. TCRdb redid the calling of the 5' RACE reads with MiXCR, one entry per CDR3 protein. The sample carries 3,500 to 5,000 distinct CDR3 sequences, approximately 9.5% recorded once. This material consisted of PBMCs, taken at surgery. These receptors were obtained from a male donor with early-stage non-small cell lung cancer. Each CDR3 is given with its conserved first and last residue. A D gene is named only where the DNA matches it firmly. Clone size is given for some rows only: seen once, a few or many times, or a class if the clone is expanded.

CDR3aa: CASSQGSVFGYTF
CDR3nt: TGTGCCAGCAGCCAAGGGTCAGTCTTTGGCTACACCTTC
v_gene: TRBV3-1
j_gene: TRBJ1-2
len: 13
abundance: many
d_gene: -

CDR3aa: CSAREATSGGNEQFF
CDR3nt: TGCAGTGCTAGAGAAGCGACTAGCGGGGGCAATGAGCAGTTCTTC
v_gene: TRBV20-1
j_gene: TRBJ2-1
len: 15
abundance: many
d_gene: TRBD2

CDR3aa: CASSQDRQGGMSTDTQYF
CDR3nt: TGCGCCAGCAGCCAAGATCGTCAGGGCGGGATGAGCACAGATACGCAGTATTTT
v_gene: TRBV4-1
j_gene: TRBJ2-3
len: 18
abundance: many
d_gene: -

CDR3aa: CAVKTGTTDTQYF
CDR3nt: TGTGCCGTTAAAACAGGGACCACAGATACGCAGTATTTT
v_gene: TRBV19
j_gene: TRBJ2-3
len: 13
abundance: -
d_gene: -

CDR3aa: CASSLNSGGAHNEQFF
CDR3nt: TGCGCCAGCAGCTTGAACAGCGGGGGGGCCCACAATGAGCAGTTCTTC
v_gene: TRBV5-1
j_gene: TRBJ2-1
len: 16
abundance: many
d_gene: TRBD2

CDR3aa: CASSLDRGRWELMYEQYF
CDR3nt: TGTGCCAGCAGTTTAGACAGGGGCCGATGGGAACTTATGTACGAGCAGTACTTC
v_gene: TRBV5-5
j_gene: TRBJ2-7
len: 18
abundance: many
d_gene: TRBD1

CDR3aa: CASSKGLDTGELFF
CDR3nt: TGTGCCAGTAGTAAGGGCTTAGACACCGGGGAGCTGTTTTTT
v_gene: TRBV19
j_gene: TRBJ2-2
len: 14
abundance: -
d_gene: -

CDR3aa: CASSVAGGPYNEQFF
CDR3nt: TGTGCCAGCAGCGTAGCGGGGGGGCCATACAATGAGCAGTTCTTC
v_gene: TRBV9
j_gene: TRBJ2-1
len: 15
abundance: many
d_gene: TRBD2

CDR3aa: CSARETGREGTQYF
CDR3nt: TGCAGTGCTAGAGAGACGGGCCGCGAGGGGACCCAGTACTTC
v_gene: TRBV20-1
j_gene: TRBJ2-5
len: 14
abundance: -
d_gene: -

CDR3aa: CASSEELGLGNTEAFF
CDR3nt: TGTGCCAGCAGTGAGGAACTGGGGCTCGGGAACACTGAAGCTTTCTTT
v_gene: TRBV6-4
j_gene: TRBJ1-1
len: 16
abundance: many
d_gene: -

CDR3aa: CASSHIRAPINEQFF
CDR3nt: TGTGCCAGCAGCCACATCCGCGCGCCAATCAATGAGCAGTTCTTC
v_gene: TRBV3-1
j_gene: TRBJ2-1
len: 15
abundance: -
d_gene: -

CDR3aa: CASSLAVQAALYEQYF
CDR3nt: TGTGCCAGCAGCTTAGCGGTGCAGGCCGCTCTTTACGAGCAGTACTTC
v_gene: TRBV7-8
j_gene: TRBJ2-7
len: 16
abundance: many
d_gene: -

CDR3aa: CASMTRARELFF
CDR3nt: TGTGCCAGCATGACCAGGGCCAGGGAGCTGTTTTTT
v_gene: TRBV6-1
j_gene: TRBJ2-2
len: 12
abundance: many
d_gene: -

CDR3aa: CASSLEGGASSYEQYF
CDR3nt: TGCGCCAGCAGCTTGGAGGGGGGGGCGAGCTCCTACGAGCAGTACTTC
v_gene: TRBV5-1
j_gene: TRBJ2-7
len: 16
abundance: many
d_gene: -

CDR3aa: CASISDRSRAFF
CDR3nt: TGTGCCAGCATTTCGGACAGGTCTCGGGCTTTCTTT
v_gene: TRBV6-5
j_gene: TRBJ1-1
len: 12
abundance: many
d_gene: TRBD1

CDR3aa: CASGEFTDTQYF
CDR3nt: TGTGCCAGTGGGGAATTCACAGATACGCAGTATTTT
v_gene: TRBV19
j_gene: TRBJ2-3
len: 12
abundance: -
d_gene: -

CDR3aa: CSVGGSGTHEQYF
CDR3nt: TGCAGTGTCGGCGGGAGCGGGACCCACGAGCAGTACTTC
v_gene: TRBV20-1
j_gene: TRBJ2-7
len: 13
abundance: medium-sized
d_gene: TRBD2

CDR3aa: CASSKSRDDYGYTF
CDR3nt: TGTGCCAGCAGCAAAAGCAGGGACGACTATGGCTACACCTTC
v_gene: TRBV27
j_gene: TRBJ1-2
len: 14
abundance: few
d_gene: -

CDR3aa: CASRYLTSGGAHSSTDTQYF
CDR3nt: TGTGCCAGCAGATATTTGACTAGCGGGGGGGCCCACTCTAGCACAGATACGCAGTATTTT
v_gene: TRBV2
j_gene: TRBJ2-3
len: 20
abundance: -
d_gene: TRBD2

CDR3aa: CASSPGRLAGGETQYF
CDR3nt: TGTGCCAGCAGTCCCGGCCGTCTAGCAGGAGGTGAGACCCAGTACTTC
v_gene: TRBV12-3/TRBV12-4
j_gene: TRBJ2-5
len: 16
abundance: many
d_gene: -

CDR3aa: CASSQFAGKADTQYF
CDR3nt: TGTGCCAGCAGCCAGTTCGCAGGGAAGGCAGATACGCAGTATTTT
v_gene: TRBV4-2
j_gene: TRBJ2-3
len: 15
abundance: -
d_gene: -

CDR3aa: CASSLGPGETQYF
CDR3nt: TGTGCCAGCAGCTTAGGCCCGGGAGAGACCCAGTACTTC
v_gene: TRBV7-2
j_gene: TRBJ2-5
len: 13
abundance: many
d_gene: -

CDR3aa: CASSLTGILGNQPQHF
CDR3nt: TGTGCCAGCAGCCTCACAGGGATCCTAGGCAATCAGCCCCAGCATTTT
v_gene: TRBV6-5
j_gene: TRBJ1-5
len: 16
abundance: large
d_gene: -

CDR3aa: CATSRDRDTDTQYF
CDR3nt: TGTGCCACCAGCCGGGACAGAGACACAGATACGCAGTATTTT
v_gene: TRBV15
j_gene: TRBJ2-3
len: 14
abundance: many
d_gene: TRBD1

CDR3aa: CASSLDQHEQYF
CDR3nt: TGTGCCAGCAGCTTAGACCAGCACGAGCAGTACTTC
v_gene: TRBV7-9
j_gene: TRBJ2-7
len: 12
abundance: many
d_gene: -

CDR3aa: CASTNYNEQFF
CDR3nt: TGTGCCAGCACAAACTACAATGAGCAGTTCTTC
v_gene: TRBV25-1
j_gene: TRBJ2-1
len: 11
abundance: large
d_gene: -

CDR3aa: CASSFLTGQETQYF
CDR3nt: TGTGCCAGCAGTTTTCTGACAGGCCAAGAGACCCAGTACTTC
v_gene: TRBV28
j_gene: TRBJ2-5
len: 14
abundance: medium-sized
d_gene: -

CDR3aa: CASSPLGDPYNEQFF
CDR3nt: TGTGCCAGCAGCCCGCTCGGGGATCCCTACAATGAGCAGTTCTTC
v_gene: TRBV5-8
j_gene: TRBJ2-1
len: 15
abundance: -
d_gene: -

CDR3aa: CASSQGRRNRDGNYGYTF
CDR3nt: TGTGCCAGCAGCCAGGGTAGGCGGAACCGGGACGGTAACTATGGCTACACCTTC
v_gene: TRBV3-1
j_gene: TRBJ1-2
len: 18
abundance: -
d_gene: -

CDR3aa: CASSEGGGTSTDTQYF
CDR3nt: TGTGCCAGCAGCGAGGGGGGCGGGACAAGCACAGATACGCAGTATTTT
v_gene: TRBV9
j_gene: TRBJ2-3
len: 16
abundance: many
d_gene: -

CDR3aa: CASSQGPSSYNEQFF
CDR3nt: TGTGCCAGCAGCCAGGGCCCGAGCTCCTACAATGAGCAGTTCTTC
v_gene: TRBV7-3
j_gene: TRBJ2-1
len: 15
abundance: medium-sized
d_gene: -

CDR3aa: CASSVEGHGIYEQYF
CDR3nt: TGTGCCAGCAGCGTAGAGGGACACGGGATCTACGAGCAGTACTTC
v_gene: TRBV9
j_gene: TRBJ2-7
len: 15
abundance: medium-sized
d_gene: -

CDR3aa: CASSLTVDRTQETQYF
CDR3nt: TGTGCCAGCAGCTTGACGGTAGACAGGACCCAAGAGACCCAGTACTTC
v_gene: TRBV7-8
j_gene: TRBJ2-5
len: 16
abundance: many
d_gene: -

CDR3aa: CSATIFGTGNLYNEQFF
CDR3nt: TGCAGTGCAACAATCTTCGGGACAGGGAATCTTTACAATGAGCAGTTCTTC
v_gene: TRBV20-1
j_gene: TRBJ2-1
len: 17
abundance: -
d_gene: TRBD1

CDR3aa: CASSWGQLLNYGYTF
CDR3nt: TGTGCCAGCAGCTGGGGACAGTTATTAAACTATGGCTACACCTTC
v_gene: TRBV5-5
j_gene: TRBJ1-2
len: 15
abundance: many
d_gene: TRBD1

CDR3aa: CASSPYGGAYEQYF
CDR3nt: TGTGCCAGCAGCCCCTACGGGGGGGCCTACGAGCAGTACTTC
v_gene: TRBV9
j_gene: TRBJ2-7
len: 14
abundance: few
d_gene: TRBD2

CDR3aa: CASSPRAGELFF
CDR3nt: TGTGCCAGCAGCCCCCGAGCCGGGGAGCTGTTTTTT
v_gene: TRBV7-3
j_gene: TRBJ2-2
len: 12
abundance: medium-sized
d_gene: -

CDR3aa: CSARGKLTSGRGTDTQYF
CDR3nt: TGCAGTGCTAGGGGAAAACTGACTAGCGGGAGGGGTACAGATACGCAGTATTTT
v_gene: TRBV20-1
j_gene: TRBJ2-3
len: 18
abundance: once
d_gene: TRBD2

CDR3aa: CATSDLEGPSYNEQFF
CDR3nt: TGTGCCACCAGTGATTTGGAGGGACCTTCCTACAATGAGCAGTTCTTC
v_gene: TRBV24-1
j_gene: TRBJ2-1
len: 16
abundance: medium-sized
d_gene: -

CDR3aa: CASSSLPGSRGQYF
CDR3nt: TGTGCCAGCAGTTCTCTCCCAGGGTCTAGGGGGCAGTACTTC
v_gene: TRBV28
j_gene: TRBJ2-7
len: 14
abundance: many
d_gene: -

CDR3aa: CAAQGTGGYEQYF
CDR3nt: TGTGCCGCCCAAGGGACAGGGGGCTACGAGCAGTACTTC
v_gene: TRBV10-3
j_gene: TRBJ2-7
len: 13
abundance: -
d_gene: TRBD1

CDR3aa: CASSLDSGTEQFF
CDR3nt: TGTGCCAGCAGCTTAGATTCAGGTACTGAGCAGTTCTTC
v_gene: TRBV11-3
j_gene: TRBJ2-1
len: 13
abundance: -
d_gene: -

CDR3aa: CASSLDRGRGTGELFF
CDR3nt: TGTGCCAGCAGCCTTGACAGGGGGCGTGGCACCGGGGAGCTGTTTTTT
v_gene: TRBV5-4
j_gene: TRBJ2-2
len: 16
abundance: many
d_gene: TRBD1

CDR3aa: CASSSPPSSGANVLTF
CDR3nt: TGTGCCAGCAGCTCACCTCCATCCTCTGGGGCCAACGTCCTGACTTTC
v_gene: TRBV11-2
j_gene: TRBJ2-6
len: 16
abundance: -
d_gene: -

CDR3aa: CASSLTQNYEQYF
CDR3nt: TGTGCCAGCAGCTTAACACAGAACTACGAGCAGTACTTC
v_gene: TRBV7-3
j_gene: TRBJ2-7
len: 13
abundance: large
d_gene: -

CDR3aa: CSVTGIGNTIYF
CDR3nt: TGCAGCGTTACAGGGATTGGAAACACCATATATTTT
v_gene: TRBV29-1
j_gene: TRBJ1-3
len: 12
abundance: medium-sized
d_gene: -

CDR3aa: CAISEWGQGAQPQHF
CDR3nt: TGTGCCATCAGTGAGTGGGGACAGGGTGCTCAGCCCCAGCATTTT
v_gene: TRBV10-3
j_gene: TRBJ1-5
len: 15
abundance: many
d_gene: TRBD1

CDR3aa: CATSDLEGGGDEQFF
CDR3nt: TGTGCCACCAGTGATTTAGAGGGGGGAGGGGATGAGCAGTTCTTC
v_gene: TRBV24-1
j_gene: TRBJ2-1
len: 15
abundance: many
d_gene: -

CDR3aa: CASSQGGQGIYEQYF
CDR3nt: TGTGCCAGCAGCCAAGGGGGACAGGGAATATACGAGCAGTACTTC
v_gene: TRBV4-2
j_gene: TRBJ2-7
len: 15
abundance: -
d_gene: TRBD1

CDR3aa: CASSGVTSTDTQYF
CDR3nt: TGTGCCAGCAGTGGTGTCACTAGCACAGATACGCAGTATTTT
v_gene: TRBV28
j_gene: TRBJ2-3
len: 14
abundance: many
d_gene: -

CDR3aa: CSAVWIGYNEQFF
CDR3nt: TGCAGTGCTGTCTGGATTGGGTACAATGAGCAGTTCTTC
v_gene: TRBV20-1
j_gene: TRBJ2-1
len: 13
abundance: -
d_gene: -

CDR3aa: CASSPGLAGGYTDTQYF
CDR3nt: TGTGCCAGCAGCCCCGGACTAGCGGGGGGGTACACAGATACGCAGTATTTT
v_gene: TRBV7-3
j_gene: TRBJ2-3
len: 17
abundance: many
d_gene: TRBD2

CDR3aa: CAWSGGGTDTQYF
CDR3nt: TGTGCCTGGAGCGGGGGGGGCACAGATACGCAGTATTTT
v_gene: TRBV30
j_gene: TRBJ2-3
len: 13
abundance: many
d_gene: TRBD2

CDR3aa: CASSHTGKGYNEQFF
CDR3nt: TGTGCCAGCAGTCACACAGGGAAGGGCTACAATGAGCAGTTCTTC
v_gene: TRBV28
j_gene: TRBJ2-1
len: 15
abundance: many
d_gene: -

CDR3aa: CSGSGQGDEQYF
CDR3nt: TGCAGCGGGTCGGGACAGGGTGACGAGCAGTACTTC
v_gene: TRBV29-1
j_gene: TRBJ2-7
len: 12
abundance: many
d_gene: TRBD1

CDR3aa: CASSSRDMKETQYF
CDR3nt: TGTGCCAGCTCGTCCCGGGACATGAAAGAGACCCAGTACTTC
v_gene: TRBV18
j_gene: TRBJ2-5
len: 14
abundance: many
d_gene: -

CDR3aa: CASSQEGILAGGQTQYF
CDR3nt: TGTGCCAGCAGCCAAGAGGGGATACTAGCGGGGGGGCAGACCCAGTACTTC
v_gene: TRBV4-2
j_gene: TRBJ2-5
len: 17
abundance: many
d_gene: TRBD2

CDR3aa: CASSSRWAPEDTQYF
CDR3nt: TGTGCCAGTAGTTCCCGGTGGGCCCCAGAAGATACGCAGTATTTT
v_gene: TRBV19
j_gene: TRBJ2-3
len: 15
abundance: many
d_gene: -